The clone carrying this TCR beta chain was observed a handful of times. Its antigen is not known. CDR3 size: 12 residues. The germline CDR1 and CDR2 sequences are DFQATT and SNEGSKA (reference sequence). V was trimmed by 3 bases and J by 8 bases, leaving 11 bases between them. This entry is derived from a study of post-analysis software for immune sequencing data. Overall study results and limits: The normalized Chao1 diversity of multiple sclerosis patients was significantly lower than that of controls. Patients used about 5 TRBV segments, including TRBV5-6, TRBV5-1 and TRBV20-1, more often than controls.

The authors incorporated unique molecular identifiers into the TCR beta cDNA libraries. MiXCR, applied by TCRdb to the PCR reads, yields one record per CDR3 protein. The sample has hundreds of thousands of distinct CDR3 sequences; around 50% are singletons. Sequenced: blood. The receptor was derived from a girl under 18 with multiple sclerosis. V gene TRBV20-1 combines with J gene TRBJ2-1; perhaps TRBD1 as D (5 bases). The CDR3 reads CSASAQADEQFF. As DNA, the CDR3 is TGCAGTGCTAGTGCACAGGCAGATGAGCAGTTCTTC.